A selection of T cell receptor beta chains follows, all from one sample in a study of cytomegalovirus exposure and HLA in healthy donors. Assay used: immunoSEQ multiplex PCR; TCRdb lists only in-frame clones, some missing. The data contain around 130,000 clones, around 80% of them seen just once; the ten biggest clones take up 2.7%. Sequenced sample: PBMCs. These receptors originate from a man aged 50 to 60 in good health and CMV-seronegative. CDR3s include the opening cysteine and the closing phenylalanine or tryptophan. The order of the fields is V gene, J gene, CDR3 protein.

>TRBV6-5|TRBJ1-1
CASSSETGRTEAFF
>TRBV6-6|TRBJ1-5
CASSYSFQRHQPQHF
>TRBV27|TRBJ1-5
CASSPNRGNQPQHF
>TRBV7-9|TRBJ1-6
CASSPPTGGDSPLHF
>TRBV30|TRBJ2-4
CAWSVQAGGAKNIQYF
>TRBV6-1|TRBJ2-2
CASRQLGTGELFF
>TRBV6-6|TRBJ2-7
CAASPLLSYEQYF
>TRBV10-3|TRBJ2-7
CAVTRDSSSYEQYF
>TRBV19|TRBJ1-2
CASTNPRGDYTF
>TRBV5-4|TRBJ2-3
CASSFRTSGGADTQYF
>TRBV7-6|TRBJ1-1
CASSSGSNTEAFF
>TRBV15|TRBJ1-3
CATSREGDRAGNTIYF
>TRBV30|TRBJ1-5
CACGQGSNQPQHF
>TRBV6-5|TRBJ2-7
CASCDYEQYF
>TRBV6-6|TRBJ1-5
CASSYEDSNSNQPQHF
>TRBV2|TRBJ1-2
CASTRAGASGYTF
>TRBV6-5|TRBJ1-3
CASSRDISGNTIYF
>TRBV7-6|TRBJ1-4
CASSRRDSGEKLFF
>TRBV9|TRBJ2-7
CASSVGGGTYEQYF
>TRBV4-3|TRBJ2-5
CASSQAREETQYF
>TRBV15|TRBJ1-2
CATSGQGQANYGYTF
>TRBV7-9|TRBJ2-3
CASSPRGGGPITDTQYF
>TRBV6-1|TRBJ1-5
CASIETTGFNQPQHF
>TRBV6-5|TRBJ1-5
CASRYRGSNQPQHF
>TRBV15|TRBJ1-1
CATSRVVGGTGETEAFF
>TRBV5-1|TRBJ1-1
CASSGAGVGTEAFF